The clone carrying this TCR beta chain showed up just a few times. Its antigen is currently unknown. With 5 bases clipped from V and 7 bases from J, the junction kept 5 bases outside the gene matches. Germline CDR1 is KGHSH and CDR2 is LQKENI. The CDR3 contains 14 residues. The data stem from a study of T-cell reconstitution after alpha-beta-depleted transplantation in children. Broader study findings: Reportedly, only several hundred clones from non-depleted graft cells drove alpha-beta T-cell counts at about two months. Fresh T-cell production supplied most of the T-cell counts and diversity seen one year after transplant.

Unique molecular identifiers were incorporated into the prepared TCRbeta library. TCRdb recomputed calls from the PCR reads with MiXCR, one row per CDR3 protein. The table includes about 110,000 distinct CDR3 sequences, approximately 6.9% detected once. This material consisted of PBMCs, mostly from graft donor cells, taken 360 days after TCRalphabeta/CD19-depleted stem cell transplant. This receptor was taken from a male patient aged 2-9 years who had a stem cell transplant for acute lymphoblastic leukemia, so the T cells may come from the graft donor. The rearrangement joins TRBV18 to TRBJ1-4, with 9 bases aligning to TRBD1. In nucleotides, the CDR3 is TGTGCCAGCTCATCAACAGGGGGCGGTGAAAAACTGTTTTTT. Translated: CASSSTGGGEKLFF.